A selection of T cell receptor beta chains follows, all from one sample in a study of cytomegalovirus exposure and HLA in healthy donors. The table came from immunoSEQ multiplex PCR; TCRdb's copy has only in-frame clones and leaves some out. The repertoire holds fewer than 200,000 clones, with approximately 81% as singletons. The sequencing sample was made of PBMCs. The receptor set was obtained from a man aged 30 to 39 in good health and CMV-seropositive. Each CDR3 is given with its conserved first and last residue. Each record gives: CDR3 protein, CDR3 DNA, D gene, V gene, J gene, clone size. D genes are given only for firm matches. Rows give clone size only sometimes, using once, few, many, or a class for an expanded clone.

CASSFRTGFQETQYF	TGCGCCAGCAGCTTCCGGACAGGCTTTCAAGAGACCCAGTACTTC	TRBD1	TRBV4-3	TRBJ2-5	-
CASRQPREADNEQFF	TGCGCCAGCAGACAACCACGGGAGGCCGACAATGAGCAGTTCTTC	TRBD2	TRBV4-1	TRBJ2-1	-
CARSATGGELFF	TGTGCCAGAAGCGCGACGGGCGGGGAGCTGTTTTTT	-	TRBV5-3	TRBJ2-2	-
CAWSVSGTRSYF	TGTGCCTGGAGTGTATCCGGGACTAGATCGTACTTC	TRBD2	TRBV30	TRBJ2-7	-
CASSLSNTMLEQFF	TGTGCCAGCAGTTTATCTAATACAATGTTGGAGCAGTTCTTC	-	TRBV27	TRBJ2-1	-
CASSQDNTGSAEAFF	TGCGCCAGCAGCCAAGATAATACGGGTTCCGCTGAAGCTTTCTTT	-	TRBV11-3	TRBJ1-1	few
CASSLGGVNYGYTF	TGTGCCAGCAGCTTAGGGGGAGTTAACTATGGCTACACCTTC	-	TRBV7-9	TRBJ1-2	-
CASSPQTSGYNEQFF	TGTGCCAGCTCACCTCAGACTAGCGGGTACAATGAGCAGTTCTTC	TRBD2	TRBV18	TRBJ2-1	-
CAISESPGKGGYTF	TGTGCCATCAGTGAGTCCCCTGGCAAGGGGGGCTACACCTTC	-	TRBV10-3	TRBJ1-2	-
CASTRAPGETQYF	TGTGCCAGCACCCGAGCCCCGGGAGAGACCCAGTACTTC	-	TRBV7-2	TRBJ2-5	-
CASSLLVLAPQETQYF	TGTGCCAGCAGCTTGTTAGTACTAGCGCCCCAAGAGACCCAGTACTTC	TRBD2	TRBV5-8	TRBJ2-5	-
CASSLQGNYYGYTF	TGTGCCAGCAGCTTACAGGGGAACTACTATGGCTACACCTTC	-	TRBV11-2	TRBJ1-2	-
CASSQADTRYGYTF	TGTGCCAGCAGCCAAGCAGACACTCGGTATGGCTACACCTTC	-	TRBV14	TRBJ1-2	-
CASSYPPAGTREQYF	TGTGCCAGCAGTTACCCCCCCGCGGGGACTCGCGAGCAGTACTTC	-	TRBV6-6	TRBJ2-7	-
CSVEDPGKETQYF	TGCAGCGTTGAAGATCCGGGGAAAGAGACCCAGTACTTC	-	TRBV29-1	TRBJ2-5	-
CASSLQWPPRTIYF	TGTGCCAGCAGCCTCCAATGGCCGCCCCGCACCATATATTTT	-	TRBV7-6	TRBJ1-3	few
CASSAYQETQYF	TGTGCCAGCTCAGCGTACCAAGAGACCCAGTACTTC	-	TRBV18	TRBJ2-5	-
CASRNQADDTQYF	TGTGCCAGCAGGAATCAAGCGGACGATACGCAGTATTTT	-	TRBV27	TRBJ2-3	-
CASSGRTSGSTDTQYF	TGTGCCAGCAGCGGGAGGACTAGCGGGAGCACAGATACGCAGTATTTT	TRBD2	TRBV7-9	TRBJ2-3	-
CASSQQGARQGWETQYF	TGCGCCAGCAGCCAACAGGGGGCGCGTCAAGGGTGGGAGACCCAGTACTTC	TRBD1	TRBV5-1	TRBJ2-5	-
CASSPSGSVPGELFF	TGTGCCAGCAGTCCTAGCGGGAGTGTACCCGGGGAGCTGTTTTTT	TRBD2	TRBV11-3	TRBJ2-2	-
CASSPLGPNTGELFF	TGTGCCAGCAGCCCACTAGGACCTAACACCGGGGAGCTGTTTTTT	-	TRBV7-9	TRBJ2-2	-
CASRYTGIAGYTF	TGTGCCAGTAGATATACAGGGATCGCTGGCTACACCTTC	-	TRBV19	TRBJ1-2	-
CASSQSICLGTGLYGYTF	TGCGCCAGCAGTCAATCGATATGTCTCGGGACAGGGCTCTATGGCTACACCTTC	TRBD1	TRBV23-1	TRBJ1-2	-
CASSQGGDEQFF	TGTGCCAGCAGTCAAGGGGGCGATGAGCAGTTCTTC	TRBD1	TRBV25-1	TRBJ2-1	-
CASSLRTSGNYEQYF	TGTGCCAGCAGCTTACGGACTAGCGGGAACTACGAGCAGTACTTC	TRBD2	TRBV11-2	TRBJ2-7	-
CASSPRGGSGEQYF	TGTGCCAGCAGCCCCCGCGGCGGGAGCGGGGAGCAGTACTTC	TRBD2	TRBV5-4	TRBJ2-7	-
CASSLEVAGGSNGYTF	TGTGCCAGCAGCTTAGAGGTGGCAGGGGGCAGCAATGGCTACACCTTC	TRBD1	TRBV7-9	TRBJ1-2	-
CATSREKGASTEAFF	TGTGCCACCAGCAGAGAAAAGGGGGCCTCCACTGAAGCTTTCTTT	TRBD1	TRBV15	TRBJ1-1	-
CASSLGGQGGYTDTQYF	TGTGCCAGCAGCCTGGGGGGACAGGGCGGATACACAGATACGCAGTATTTT	TRBD1	TRBV7-9	TRBJ2-3	-
CSVEKEGRGYTF	TGCAGCGTTGAGAAGGAGGGGCGAGGCTACACCTTC	-	TRBV29-1	TRBJ1-2	-
CASSPPGAYHYNEQFF	TGTGCCAGCAGCCCCCCAGGGGCTTATCACTACAATGAGCAGTTCTTC	-	TRBV9	TRBJ2-1	-
CASSIDRVGETKAFF	TGTGCCAGTAGTATAGACAGGGTAGGGGAAACTAAAGCTTTCTTT	-	TRBV19	TRBJ1-1	-
CASSETEYNSPLHF	TGTGCCAGCAGTGAAACGGAGTATAATTCACCCCTCCACTTT	-	TRBV2	TRBJ1-6	once
CASKLKLKNEQFF	TGTGCCAGCAAGCTTAAGCTGAAGAATGAGCAGTTCTTC	-	TRBV5-4	TRBJ2-1	-
CATSRVGTGGEKLFF	TGTGCCACCAGCAGAGTTGGGACAGGGGGCGAAAAACTGTTTTTT	TRBD1	TRBV15	TRBJ1-4	-
CASSTPTGGWDQPQHF	TGTGCCAGTAGTACCCCGACCGGGGGTTGGGATCAGCCCCAGCATTTT	-	TRBV19	TRBJ1-5	-
CASSSGLAVDEQFF	TGTGCCAGCAGCTCGGGACTAGCCGTGGATGAGCAGTTCTTC	TRBD2	TRBV2	TRBJ2-1	-
CASSPLPRGSSYNEQFF	TGTGCCAGCAGCCCTCTACCGCGGGGGAGCTCCTACAATGAGCAGTTCTTC	TRBD2	TRBV7-2	TRBJ2-1	-
CASSLDNSMNTEAFF	TGTGCCAGCAGCTTAGATAACAGCATGAACACTGAAGCTTTCTTT	-	TRBV11-3	TRBJ1-1	-
CARSPTGAGEKLFF	TGTGCCAGAAGCCCAACAGGGGCGGGTGAAAAACTGTTTTTT	TRBD1	TRBV5-3	TRBJ1-4	-
CAWSLLAGGQETQYF	TGTGCCTGGAGTCTTCTAGCGGGGGGGCAAGAGACCCAGTACTTC	TRBD2	TRBV30	TRBJ2-5	-
CASSFRGGGWETQYF	TGTGCCAGCAGTTTCCGAGGGGGCGGTTGGGAGACCCAGTACTTC	TRBD1	TRBV27	TRBJ2-5	-
CASSLGQNYGYTF	TGTGCCAGCAGCCTGGGACAGAACTATGGCTACACCTTC	TRBD1	TRBV6-6	TRBJ1-2	few
CATSADPGQKLFF	TGTGCCACCAGCGCCGACCCAGGGCAAAAACTGTTTTTT	-	TRBV15	TRBJ1-4	-
CASSQEETGGHEQYF	TGTGCCAGCAGCCAAGAGGAGACAGGGGGCCACGAGCAGTACTTC	TRBD1	TRBV4-2	TRBJ2-7	-
CASSPQTEGYTF	TGCGCCAGCAGCCCCCAGACAGAAGGCTACACCTTC	-	TRBV5-1	TRBJ1-2	-
CSVETGQGAGTQYF	TGCAGCGTTGAAACTGGACAGGGGGCTGGGACCCAGTACTTC	TRBD1	TRBV29-1	TRBJ2-5	-
CASSSRSNQPQHF	TGTGCCAGCAGCTCTCGTAGCAATCAGCCCCAGCATTTT	-	TRBV11-2	TRBJ1-5	-
CASSLAGADTQYF	TGTGCCAGCAGCCTAGCGGGAGCAGATACGCAGTATTTT	TRBD2	TRBV7-9	TRBJ2-3	-
CSSRGGLAGGNNEQFF	TGCAGCTCGAGGGGAGGACTAGCGGGAGGGAACAATGAGCAGTTCTTC	TRBD2	TRBV29-1	TRBJ2-1	-
CASSLVGGQLSYEQYF	TGTGCCAGCAGCTTAGTAGGGGGCCAGCTCTCCTACGAGCAGTACTTC	TRBD1	TRBV7-9	TRBJ2-7	-
CAWSPQGSNSPLHF	TGTGCCTGGAGTCCACAGGGTTCGAATTCACCCCTCCACTTT	-	TRBV30	TRBJ1-6	once
CASRSGTAAYEQYF	TGTGCCAGTAGGTCCGGGACAGCGGCCTACGAGCAGTACTTC	TRBD1	TRBV19	TRBJ2-7	-
CASSQQLAALNEQFF	TGTGCCAGCAGCCAGCAACTAGCGGCTCTCAATGAGCAGTTCTTC	TRBD2	TRBV7-3	TRBJ2-1	-
CASRSAGDQPQHF	TGTGCCAGTAGGTCGGCAGGGGATCAGCCCCAGCATTTT	-	TRBV19	TRBJ1-5	-
CASSFLAREQFF	TGCGCCAGCAGCTTTCTAGCGAGAGAGCAGTTCTTC	-	TRBV5-1	TRBJ2-1	-